This is a list of T cell receptor beta chains from one sample in a study of blood T cell repertoires in COVID-19. Some clones are missing from TCRdb's copy, which holds only in-frame ones; the method was immunoSEQ multiplex PCR. There are approximately 480,000 clones in the sample; about 88% occur only once, and about 0.91% lies in the top ten. Sequenced: peripheral blood. The receptor set was obtained from a man aged 18 to 30 with COVID-19, enrolled during active disease. The CDR3 runs from the conserved cysteine through the conserved F or W. A D gene is named only where the DNA matches it firmly. Clone size is given for some rows only: seen once, a few or many times, or a class if the clone is expanded.

d_call: .
j_call: TRBJ2-7
v_call: TRBV6-5
clone_size: .
cdr3_nt: TGTGCCAGCAGTCCCCGGCGGGCCGCGGCGTGGGAGCAGTACTTC
cdr3_aa: CASSPRRAAAWEQYF

d_call: TRBD1
j_call: TRBJ1-2
v_call: TRBV3-1/TRBV3-2
clone_size: .
cdr3_nt: TGTGCCAGCAGCCAAGTGGCCGGGACAGCCTATGGCTACACCTTC
cdr3_aa: CASSQVAGTAYGYTF

d_call: TRBD1
j_call: TRBJ2-7
v_call: TRBV28
clone_size: .
cdr3_nt: TGTGCCAGCACCACGGGGGGACAGGGCCCCTACGAGCAGTACTTC
cdr3_aa: CASTTGGQGPYEQYF

d_call: .
j_call: TRBJ2-5
v_call: TRBV6-1
clone_size: .
cdr3_nt: TGTGCCAGCAGTGAACTTATTGGGCAGGGTGGTGAGACCCAGTACTTC
cdr3_aa: CASSELIGQGGETQYF

d_call: .
j_call: TRBJ2-7
v_call: TRBV27
clone_size: .
cdr3_nt: TGTGCCAGCAGTTGGCAGATATCCTACGAGCAGTACTTC
cdr3_aa: CASSWQISYEQYF

d_call: .
j_call: TRBJ1-5
v_call: TRBV7-9
clone_size: .
cdr3_nt: TGTGCCAGCAGCTTCCCAGACAGTAATCAGCCCCAGCATTTT
cdr3_aa: CASSFPDSNQPQHF

d_call: .
j_call: TRBJ2-3
v_call: TRBV19
clone_size: .
cdr3_nt: TGTGCCAGTAGTCCTTTAGCGGCAGATACGCAGTATTTT
cdr3_aa: CASSPLAADTQYF

d_call: .
j_call: TRBJ2-5
v_call: TRBV5-1
clone_size: .
cdr3_nt: TGCGCCAGCAGCTCACAAGAGACCCAGTACTTC
cdr3_aa: CASSSQETQYF

d_call: TRBD2
j_call: TRBJ2-3
v_call: TRBV13
clone_size: .
cdr3_nt: TGTGCCAGCAGCTCACTAGCGGGGGAAACAGATACGCAGTATTTT
cdr3_aa: CASSSLAGETDTQYF

d_call: .
j_call: TRBJ2-2
v_call: TRBV27
clone_size: .
cdr3_nt: TGTGCCAGCAGAGAGGGCAACACCGGGGAGCTGTTTTTT
cdr3_aa: CASREGNTGELFF

d_call: TRBD1
j_call: TRBJ1-5
v_call: TRBV5-8
clone_size: once
cdr3_nt: TGTGCCAGCAGCTTAGGACAGGGCGATCAGCCCCAGCATTTT
cdr3_aa: CASSLGQGDQPQHF

d_call: .
j_call: TRBJ1-2
v_call: TRBV19
clone_size: .
cdr3_nt: TGTGCCAGCAGGGACACACCCTCTAACTATGGCTACACCTTC
cdr3_aa: CASRDTPSNYGYTF

d_call: TRBD2
j_call: TRBJ2-1
v_call: TRBV11-3
clone_size: .
cdr3_nt: TGTGCCAGCAGCCCGGGACTAGCTAATTACAATGAGCAGTTCTTC
cdr3_aa: CASSPGLANYNEQFF

d_call: .
j_call: TRBJ2-7
v_call: TRBV11-3
clone_size: .
cdr3_nt: TGTGCCAGCAGCTTGACTGCTTTGGGGGCCCAGAGCTCCTACGAGCAGTACTTC
cdr3_aa: CASSLTALGAQSSYEQYF

d_call: TRBD1
j_call: TRBJ2-1
v_call: TRBV3-1/TRBV3-2
clone_size: .
cdr3_nt: TGTGCCAGCAGCCATACAGGGGTGAGAAATGAGCAGTTCTTC
cdr3_aa: CASSHTGVRNEQFF

d_call: TRBD1
j_call: TRBJ1-1
v_call: TRBV5-5
clone_size: .
cdr3_nt: TGTGCCAGCAGCTGGGGACAGCGGAACACTGAAGCTTTCTTT
cdr3_aa: CASSWGQRNTEAFF

d_call: TRBD1
j_call: TRBJ1-1
v_call: TRBV10-3
clone_size: few
cdr3_nt: TGTGCCATCAGTGAGTCGGAGACAGGGATTAGTAACACTGAAGCTTTCTTT
cdr3_aa: CAISESETGISNTEAFF

d_call: TRBD1
j_call: TRBJ1-6
v_call: TRBV3-1/TRBV3-2
clone_size: .
cdr3_nt: TGTGCCAGCAGCCGGGACAGGGAACTAGCTTCACCCCTCCACTTT
cdr3_aa: CASSRDRELASPLHF

d_call: TRBD2
j_call: TRBJ2-2
v_call: TRBV7-3
clone_size: .
cdr3_nt: TGTGCCAGCAGCCAAAGCGGGAGTAGAACCGGGGAGCTGTTTTTT
cdr3_aa: CASSQSGSRTGELFF

d_call: TRBD1
j_call: TRBJ2-7
v_call: TRBV24-1
clone_size: .
cdr3_nt: TGTGCCACCAGTGATTTGAGGGACAGGGGGTTTTCATTCTACGAGCAGTACTTC
cdr3_aa: CATSDLRDRGFSFYEQYF

d_call: TRBD2
j_call: TRBJ2-1
v_call: TRBV4-1
clone_size: .
cdr3_nt: TGCGCCAGCAGCCAAGATGGCGGGGCTAGCGGGGGGGTTTACAATGAGCAGTTCTTC
cdr3_aa: CASSQDGGASGGVYNEQFF

d_call: TRBD2
j_call: TRBJ2-1
v_call: TRBV19
clone_size: .
cdr3_nt: TGTGCCAGTACCCCGGCGATAGCGGGAATACAATCCGATCCGTTCTTC
cdr3_aa: CASTPAIAGIQSDPFF

d_call: TRBD1
j_call: TRBJ1-2
v_call: TRBV9
clone_size: .
cdr3_nt: TGTGCCAGCAGCCCTATGCCGGGACAGGGGATTGGCTACACCTTC
cdr3_aa: CASSPMPGQGIGYTF

d_call: TRBD1
j_call: TRBJ1-5
v_call: TRBV19
clone_size: .
cdr3_nt: TGTGCCAGTAGTCCGGACAGGGATCAGCCCCAGCATTTT
cdr3_aa: CASSPDRDQPQHF

d_call: .
j_call: TRBJ1-4
v_call: TRBV7-2
clone_size: .
cdr3_nt: TGTGCCAGCCAGGATTATATTGGTGAAAAACTGTTTTTT
cdr3_aa: CASQDYIGEKLFF

d_call: TRBD2
j_call: TRBJ2-7
v_call: TRBV5-4
clone_size: .
cdr3_nt: TGTGCCAGCAGCTCCCGGACTAGCGGGAAAGTCGAGCAGTACTTC
cdr3_aa: CASSSRTSGKVEQYF

d_call: TRBD1
j_call: TRBJ1-1
v_call: TRBV18
clone_size: .
cdr3_nt: TGTGCCAGCTCATGGGACAGGGATCGGAACACTGAAGCTTTCTTT
cdr3_aa: CASSWDRDRNTEAFF

d_call: .
j_call: TRBJ1-4
v_call: TRBV12-3/TRBV12-4
clone_size: .
cdr3_nt: TGTGCCAGCAGCTACAGGGTTAATGAAAAACTGTTTTTT
cdr3_aa: CASSYRVNEKLFF

d_call: .
j_call: TRBJ1-2
v_call: TRBV12-3/TRBV12-4
clone_size: few
cdr3_nt: TGTGCCAGCAGAACCTACGGACAGCACGGCTACACCTTC
cdr3_aa: CASRTYGQHGYTF

d_call: .
j_call: TRBJ1-3
v_call: TRBV18
clone_size: .
cdr3_nt: TGTGCCAGCTCACCTCAAAGCGGCCGAAACACCATATATTTT
cdr3_aa: CASSPQSGRNTIYF

d_call: TRBD1
j_call: TRBJ2-5
v_call: TRBV19
clone_size: many
cdr3_nt: TGTGCCAGTAGTCGACAGGGACCGAAAGAGACCCAGTACTTC
cdr3_aa: CASSRQGPKETQYF

d_call: .
j_call: TRBJ2-1
v_call: TRBV3-1/TRBV3-2
clone_size: .
cdr3_nt: TGTGCCAGCAGCCAAGATTTCGACATCAATGAGCAGTTCTTC
cdr3_aa: CASSQDFDINEQFF

d_call: .
j_call: TRBJ1-1
v_call: TRBV5-5
clone_size: .
cdr3_nt: TGTGCCAGCAGCTTGTATGACGCGGTGGGCACTGAAGCTTTCTTT
cdr3_aa: CASSLYDAVGTEAFF

d_call: .
j_call: TRBJ1-5
v_call: TRBV6-5
clone_size: .
cdr3_nt: TGTGCCAGCAGTAAACAGGGTAGCAATCAGCCCCAGCATTTT
cdr3_aa: CASSKQGSNQPQHF

d_call: TRBD1
j_call: TRBJ1-2
v_call: TRBV5-6
clone_size: .
cdr3_nt: TGTGCCAGCAGAAGGACAGGGGACTATGGCTACACCTTC
cdr3_aa: CASRRTGDYGYTF

d_call: TRBD1
j_call: TRBJ1-5
v_call: TRBV30
clone_size: .
cdr3_nt: TGTGCCTGGAGGGGACAGGGAGATCAGCCCCAGCATTTT
cdr3_aa: CAWRGQGDQPQHF

d_call: TRBD2
j_call: TRBJ2-5
v_call: TRBV24-1
clone_size: .
cdr3_nt: TGTGCCACCAGTGGAGCGGGAGCCTGGGAGACCCAGTACTTC
cdr3_aa: CATSGAGAWETQYF

d_call: TRBD1
j_call: TRBJ1-4
v_call: TRBV30
clone_size: .
cdr3_nt: TGTGCCTGGTCGACAGGGAATAATGAAAAACTGTTTTTT
cdr3_aa: CAWSTGNNEKLFF

d_call: TRBD2
j_call: TRBJ2-3
v_call: TRBV7-9
clone_size: .
cdr3_nt: TGTGCCAGCAGCTTAGCGGGACTAGACACAGATACGCAGTATTTT
cdr3_aa: CASSLAGLDTDTQYF

d_call: TRBD1
j_call: TRBJ2-5
v_call: TRBV5-1
clone_size: .
cdr3_nt: TGCGCCAGCATGACCGGGACAGTGTACCAAGAGACCCAGTACTTC
cdr3_aa: CASMTGTVYQETQYF

d_call: .
j_call: TRBJ2-1
v_call: TRBV12-3/TRBV12-4
clone_size: .
cdr3_nt: TGTGCCAGCAGCCCGGGGTGGAATGAGCAGTTCTTC
cdr3_aa: CASSPGWNEQFF

d_call: TRBD2
j_call: TRBJ2-7
v_call: TRBV15
clone_size: .
cdr3_nt: TGTGCCACCAGCAGAGATATACTAGCGGGAGGCAAAGAGCAGTACTTC
cdr3_aa: CATSRDILAGGKEQYF

d_call: .
j_call: TRBJ2-3
v_call: TRBV29-1
clone_size: few
cdr3_nt: TGCAGCGTTGAAGGTGGCGGCCGCACAGATACGCAGTATTTT
cdr3_aa: CSVEGGGRTDTQYF

d_call: TRBD2
j_call: TRBJ2-3
v_call: TRBV2
clone_size: .
cdr3_nt: TGTGCCAGCGTCGGCGGGAGGGAGGATACGCAGTATTTT
cdr3_aa: CASVGGREDTQYF

d_call: .
j_call: TRBJ1-2
v_call: TRBV19
clone_size: .
cdr3_nt: TGTGCCAGTAGTATAGACCTGACAGGTGTCTACACCTTC
cdr3_aa: CASSIDLTGVYTF

d_call: TRBD1
j_call: TRBJ2-5
v_call: TRBV19
clone_size: .
cdr3_nt: TGTGCCAGTAGTAAAACGGGACAGAGACAAGAGACCCAGTACTTC
cdr3_aa: CASSKTGQRQETQYF

d_call: TRBD1
j_call: TRBJ1-4
v_call: TRBV11-2
clone_size: .
cdr3_nt: TGTGCCAGCAGCTTAGGAGACAGGGGAGATGAAAAACTGTTTTTT
cdr3_aa: CASSLGDRGDEKLFF

d_call: TRBD1
j_call: TRBJ2-3
v_call: TRBV29-1
clone_size: .
cdr3_nt: TGCAGCGTCGCTATAGGGACAGGGTCGACAGATACGCAGTATTTT
cdr3_aa: CSVAIGTGSTDTQYF

d_call: .
j_call: TRBJ1-1
v_call: TRBV5-4
clone_size: .
cdr3_nt: TGTGCCAGCAGCTTGGGTGGGGCCCCTGAAGCTTTCTTT
cdr3_aa: CASSLGGAPEAFF

d_call: .
j_call: TRBJ2-1
v_call: TRBV14
clone_size: .
cdr3_nt: TGTGCCAGCAGCCAGACAGGAGTATACAATGAGCAGTTCTTC
cdr3_aa: CASSQTGVYNEQFF

d_call: .
j_call: TRBJ1-5
v_call: TRBV30
clone_size: .
cdr3_nt: TGTGCCTGGAGCGGTCAAGGGGTGCAGCCCCAGCATTTT
cdr3_aa: CAWSGQGVQPQHF

d_call: .
j_call: TRBJ1-1
v_call: TRBV29-1
clone_size: .
cdr3_nt: TGCAGCGTTGGCGGCAGTAACACTGAAGCTTTCTTT
cdr3_aa: CSVGGSNTEAFF

d_call: TRBD2
j_call: TRBJ2-4
v_call: TRBV9
clone_size: .
cdr3_nt: TGTGCCAGCAGCCTGGGCCCCACATCTAGCGGACCGAAAAACATTCAGTACTTC
cdr3_aa: CASSLGPTSSGPKNIQYF

d_call: .
j_call: TRBJ2-3
v_call: TRBV11-3
clone_size: .
cdr3_nt: TGTGCCAGCAACACCCGAATCGGGGGTACGCAGTATTTT
cdr3_aa: CASNTRIGGTQYF

d_call: TRBD1
j_call: TRBJ2-3
v_call: TRBV19
clone_size: .
cdr3_nt: TGTGCCAGTAGCAGGGGACAGGGACGCACAGATACGCAGTATTTT
cdr3_aa: CASSRGQGRTDTQYF

d_call: .
j_call: TRBJ1-6
v_call: TRBV28
clone_size: .
cdr3_nt: TGTGCCAGCAGTTCAATCAGCTCCTATAATTCACCCCTCCACTTT
cdr3_aa: CASSSISSYNSPLHF

d_call: TRBD2
j_call: TRBJ2-7
v_call: TRBV19
clone_size: .
cdr3_nt: TGTGCCAGTAGTCCCCTGGGACTAGCGGGGTCCTACGAGCAGTACTTC
cdr3_aa: CASSPLGLAGSYEQYF

d_call: .
j_call: TRBJ1-6
v_call: TRBV25-1
clone_size: .
cdr3_nt: TGTGCCAGCAGTGACAGGGCCAATTCACCCCTCCACTTT
cdr3_aa: CASSDRANSPLHF